The 12 T cell receptor beta chains below were found in one sample sequenced in a study of T-cell reconstitution after alpha-beta-depleted transplantation in children. It was with unique molecular identifiers that the TCRbeta library was prepared. MiXCR was run by TCRdb on the PCR reads, yielding one entry per CDR3 protein. The table records 450,000 to 700,000 distinct CDR3 sequences, roughly a quarter of them present only once. This material consisted of PBMCs, taken before TCRalphabeta/CD19-depleted stem cell transplant. The receptors originated from a boy under two years old with Wiskott-Aldrich syndrome, due to receive a stem cell transplant.

This clonotype has only a few counts. The chain has TRBV5-1 and TRBJ1-2, with 8 nucleotides matching TRBD1. V lost 0 bases to trimming and J lost 7 bases; unmatched junction nucleotides: 5. Germline V gene data show CDR1 as SGHRS and CDR2 as YFSETQ. The CDR3 consists of 14 residues. CDR3 amino acids: CASSLDPGGGGYTF. As DNA, the CDR3 is TGCGCCAGCAGCTTGGATCCAGGGGGCGGTGGCTACACCTTC.

The J gene is TRBJ2-7, the V gene TRBV30; D may correspond to TRBD1 or TRBD2 (5 bases each). Trimming stripped 3 bases from V and 0 bases from J, with 12 bases between. The CDR3 covers 14 residues. Looked up from germline, CDR1 is GTSNPN and CDR2 is SVGIG (reference sequence). CDR3 region: CAWRPAGSSYEQYF. In DNA, the CDR3 is TGTGCCTGGAGACCTGCAGGGAGCTCCTACGAGCAGTACTTC.

This clonotype turned up a few times. The V and J genes are TRBV12-3 or TRBV12-4 and TRBJ2-1; 9 bases are shared with TRBD2. Unmatched junction bases numbered 13, after V lost 5 bases and J lost 8 bases. This CDR3 is 16 amino acids long. The CDR3 DNA is TGTGCCAGCAGTATCTTGGGGACTAGCATCTTAGATGAGCAGTTCTTC. Encoded protein: CASSILGTSILDEQFF.

This chain uses TRBV7-9 with TRBJ1-4; D may be TRBD1 (5 bases). V gave up 5 bases and J gave up 3 bases, with 16 bases separating them. The CDR3 loop spans 16 amino acids. CDR1 is SEHNR, CDR2 FQNEAQ, per germline (reference sequence). CDR3 residues: CASSPQGGAANEKLFF. The DNA for the CDR3 is TGTGCCAGCAGCCCCCAGGGAGGGGCAGCTAATGAAAAACTGTTTTTT. Together with reference TRBV7-9 and TRBJ1-4, the CDR3 gives the full variable domain: DTGVSQNPRHKITKRGQNVTFRCDPISEHNRLYWYRQTLGQGPEFLTYFQNEAQLEKSRLLSDRFSAERPKGSFSTLEIQRTEQGDSAMYLCASSPQGGAANEKLFFGSGTQLSVL.

The rearrangement links TRBV5-1 to TRBJ1-1; D might be TRBD1 (6 bases). This CDR3 is built from 14 residues. Trimming took 5 bases from V and 1 from J, leaving 12 bases between them. The germline V gene has CDR1 SGHRS and CDR2 YFSETQ. The CDR3 sequence is CASRPGQRNTEAFF. The CDR3 nucleotides are TGCGCCAGCAGACCCGGACAGAGGAACACTGAAGCTTTCTTT. The whole variable domain, filled in from reference TRBV5-1 and TRBJ1-1, reads KAGVTQTPRYLIKTRGQQVTLSCSPISGHRSVSWYQQTPGQGLQFLFEYFSETQRNKGNFPGRFSGRQFSNSRSEMNVSTLELGDSALYLCASRPGQRNTEAFFGQGTRLTVV.

The chain combines TRBV6-5 with TRBJ2-2; unclear D gene. With 2 bases removed from V and 6 bases from J, the gap between germline ends came to 7 bases. In germline, CDR1 is MNHEY, CDR2 SVGAGI. The CDR3 has 13 residues. CDR3 nucleotides: TGTGCCAGCAGTTACGTGGGCGCCGGGGAGCTGTTTTTT. This gives the protein CASSYVGAGELFF.

The sample holds a few counts of this clonotype. V gene TRBV20-1 combines with J gene TRBJ1-1, with 8 bases that match TRBD1. The CDR3 extends over 13 amino acids. CDR1 and CDR2 (germline): DFQATT, SNEGSKA (reference sequence). V was clipped by 4 bases and J by 3 bases; unmatched bases: 4. The CDR3 protein is CSAKDRGDTEAFF. CDR3 DNA sequence: TGCAGTGCTAAAGACAGGGGAGACACTGAAGCTTTCTTT.

The rearrangement uses TRBV28 and TRBJ2-7; D is perhaps TRBD2 (5 bases). Germline values: CDR1 MDHEN, CDR2 SYDVKM. This CDR3 region has 13 residues. The V and J ends lost 6 bases and 3 bases respectively, with 12 bases between them. The CDR3 nucleotides read TGTGCCAGCAGCCCAACCGGGAACTACGAGCAGTACTTC. Translating it yields CASSPTGNYEQYF.

The chain couples TRBV24-1 to TRBJ2-2, with 7 bases aligning to TRBD2. This CDR3 has 15 residues. Germline CDR1 is KGHDR and CDR2 is SFDVKD. Trimming took 6 bases from V and 1 from J; bases not matched to a gene: 4. CDR3 DNA: TGTGCCACCAGTCGCGGGGGACGGAACACCGGGGAGCTGTTTTTT. Its translation is CATSRGGRNTGELFF.

This clonotype was observed a handful of times. The chain joins TRBV5-1 to TRBJ2-1; perhaps TRBD1 as D (6 bases). CDR1 is SGHRS, CDR2 YFSETQ, per germline. The CDR3 length is 16 residues. V was clipped by 0 bases and J by 5 bases, with 15 bases between them. The CDR3 loop is CASSLGDPNRDNEQFF. Here the CDR3 DNA reads TGCGCCAGCAGCTTGGGTGACCCTAACAGGGACAATGAGCAGTTCTTC.

This clonotype was detected ten times or more. The genes are TRBV29-1 and TRBJ1-2; D not certain. The germline V gene encodes CDR1 SQVTM and CDR2 ANQGSEA. Trimming removed 4 bases at V and 4 bases at J, with 10 bases between. CDR3 size: 12 residues. The CDR3 sequence: CSVATDSYGYTF. The CDR3 region has the DNA TGCAGCGTTGCGACCGATAGCTATGGCTACACCTTC.

This clonotype was observed a few times. V and J are TRBV7-3 and TRBJ2-1, with D possibly being TRBD1 or TRBD2 (5 bases each). Germline loops: CDR1 SGHTA, CDR2 FQGTGA. There are 16 residues in the CDR3. Trimming removed 2 bases from V and 7 bases from J, with 18 bases in between. The CDR3 bases are TGTGCCAGCAGCTTATGGGTGGGACGGGTGACGAATGAGCAGTTCTTC. Translation: CASSLWVGRVTNEQFF.